This entry concerns a single T cell receptor (beta chain). In the authors' workflow: Amplification of reference gene primers was used by the study to estimate nucleated cell counts. Assay used: immunoSEQ multiplex PCR; TCRdb lists only in-frame clones, some missing. Clone size and the V and J calls come from that table; the DNA yielded D and trimming. The repertoire has under 140,000 clones, nearly 90% of them found once; the top ten carry 4% to 5.5%. The data derive from a study of blood T cell repertoires in COVID-19. Study summary: PBMCs, B-cell-depleted T cells, or T cells provided the cDNA or gDNA that made up the material.

Germline V lookup: CDR1 MDHEN, CDR2 SYDVKM. This CDR3 is 15 amino acids long. Trimming shortened V by 7 bases and J by 5 bases, and 20 bases separated the two germline ends. The sequence was collected from a human donor in a cohort sampled during active COVID-19. Source material: peripheral blood. The gene calls are TRBV28 and TRBJ2-5; D perhaps matches TRBD2 (5 bases). CDR3 sequence (DNA): TGTGCCAGCACCTTGGCGGGTGGCAGATGGGAGACCCAGTACTTC. Protein sequence: CASTLAGGRWETQYF.